Listed below are T cell receptor beta chains from one sample, sequenced in a study of prognosis after radiotherapy for stage I lung cancer. TCRdb passed the multiplex PCR reads through MiXCR, listing each CDR3 protein once. The table shows 20,000 to 30,000 distinct CDR3 sequences, with about 40% occurring only once. Sequencing used PBMCs, obtained before or after stereotactic body radiation therapy (not recorded which). Receptor source: a donor aged 50 or older with non-small cell lung cancer. CDR3s include the opening cysteine and the closing phenylalanine or tryptophan. D genes are given only for firm matches. Some rows mark clone size as missing; the rest say once, few, many or name a class of expanded clone.

TRBV28	medium-sized	TRBD1	TRBJ2-7	TGTGCCAGCAGTCCTATCCCCGGGACAGGGAGATCCTACGAGCAGTACTTC	CASSPIPGTGRSYEQYF
TRBV7-2	-	TRBD1	TRBJ2-6	TGTGCCAGCAGCCTAGGGAGACAGGGCTCTGGGGCCAACGTCCTGACTTTC	CASSLGRQGSGANVLTF
TRBV7-9	once	-	TRBJ2-1	TGTGCCAGCAGCCAAGAAGCCGATTTCTACAATGAGCAGTTCTTC	CASSQEADFYNEQFF
TRBV11-2	many	-	TRBJ2-1	TGTGCCAGCAGCTCAAGGACTTTCTACAATGAGCAGTTCTTC	CASSSRTFYNEQFF
TRBV18	many	TRBD2	TRBJ2-2	TGTGCCAGCTCACCAGGCGGGAGTAGCACCGGGGAGCTGTTTTTT	CASSPGGSSTGELFF
TRBV5-1	-	-	TRBJ1-1	TGCGCCAGCAGCCCAGGGGAGGGAGTCACTGAAGCTTTCTTT	CASSPGEGVTEAFF
TRBV5-5	once	-	TRBJ1-5	TGTGCCAGCAGCTCTTTGGCGAGTAGGGATAGCAATCAGCCCCAGCATTTT	CASSSLASRDSNQPQHF
TRBV6-2/TRBV6-3	many	-	TRBJ2-5	TGTGCCAGCAGTCGATACCCAGGGTCCCAAGAGACCCAGTACTTC	CASSRYPGSQETQYF
TRBV28	many	TRBD2	TRBJ2-7	TGTGCCAGCAGACGGACTAGCTCCTACGAGCAGTACTTC	CASRRTSSYEQYF
TRBV20-1	many	-	TRBJ2-7	TGCAGTGCTAGAGATCAGGGGGCGGGAGGGCTCCCATCCGAGCAGTACTTC	CSARDQGAGGLPSEQYF
TRBV6-2/TRBV6-3	-	-	TRBJ1-1	TGTGCCAGCAGTGACAGGCGGCGCTGCGCTTTCTTT	CASSDRRRCAFF
TRBV5-1	many	-	TRBJ2-5	TGCGCCAGCAGCTTGATTGTAGGGGTAAAAGAGACCCAGTACTTC	CASSLIVGVKETQYF
TRBV5-1	-	-	TRBJ2-7	TGCGCCAGCAGCTTGGCTGGGGGCGGAACCTACGAGCAGTACTTC	CASSLAGGGTYEQYF
TRBV6-1	few	-	TRBJ2-6	TGTGCCAGCAGCCTCAGGGTTTCCGGGGCCAACGTCCTGACTTTC	CASSLRVSGANVLTF
TRBV6-2/TRBV6-3	-	-	TRBJ1-1	TGTGCCAGCATTGAAGCAGGACCTGGACAAGAAGCTTTCTTT	CASIEAGPGQEAFF
TRBV7-4	many	-	TRBJ2-2	TGTGCCAGCAGCTTAGCGCTTTGGGGAACTACGAACACCGGGGAGCTGTTTTTT	CASSLALWGTTNTGELFF